These T cell receptor beta chains were read from a single sample in a study of multiple sclerosis patients with progressive multifocal leukoencephalopathy. Some clones are missing from TCRdb's copy, which holds only in-frame ones; the method was immunoSEQ multiplex PCR. The sample has about 31,000 clones; around 90% are singletons. Specimen: PBMCs, collected from a patient treated with natalizumab. These receptors originate from a woman aged 40 to 50 with progressive multifocal leukoencephalopathy. The CDR3 runs from the conserved cysteine through the conserved F or W. Each record gives: CDR3 DNA, CDR3 protein, J gene, V gene, D gene, clone size. The D gene is left open where the match is weak. Clone size is shown for a subset of rows, as once, few, many or a class of expanded clone.

cdr3_nt: TGTGCCAGCAGCGAGGACAGGGGGCTATACAATGAGCAGTTCTTC
cdr3_aa: CASSEDRGLYNEQFF
j_call: TRBJ2-1
v_call: TRBV7-2
d_call: TRBD1
clone_size: NA

cdr3_nt: TGTGCCTGGCAGGGACAGGGACAGGAACCCCTCCACTTT
cdr3_aa: CAWQGQGQEPLHF
j_call: TRBJ1-6
v_call: TRBV30
d_call: TRBD1
clone_size: NA

cdr3_nt: TGTGCCAGCAGCTCATCACCGGGACAGGGAAACACCATATATTTT
cdr3_aa: CASSSSPGQGNTIYF
j_call: TRBJ1-3
v_call: TRBV7-6
d_call: TRBD1
clone_size: NA

cdr3_nt: TGTGCCAGCAGTTGGTCCCGGGACATTAACGAGCAGTACTTC
cdr3_aa: CASSWSRDINEQYF
j_call: TRBJ2-7
v_call: TRBV5-8
d_call: NA
clone_size: NA

cdr3_nt: TGTGCCTACTCGCTCGGCCCTAGCGGGGGATTCATTGGTACGCAGTATTTT
cdr3_aa: CAYSLGPSGGFIGTQYF
j_call: TRBJ2-3
v_call: TRBV2
d_call: TRBD2
clone_size: NA

cdr3_nt: TGTGCCTGGAGTGTTAGGGGGAGCGTCGGAAACATTCAGTACTTC
cdr3_aa: CAWSVRGSVGNIQYF
j_call: TRBJ2-4
v_call: TRBV30
d_call: NA
clone_size: NA

cdr3_nt: TGCGCCAGCAGCTTGGTGGGCGGTTTCGATGGCTACACCTTC
cdr3_aa: CASSLVGGFDGYTF
j_call: TRBJ1-2
v_call: TRBV5-1
d_call: NA
clone_size: NA

cdr3_nt: TGTGCCAGCAGCTCGGGACTAGCGGGGTCAGCCTACGAGCAGTACTTC
cdr3_aa: CASSSGLAGSAYEQYF
j_call: TRBJ2-7
v_call: TRBV7-6
d_call: TRBD2
clone_size: NA

cdr3_nt: TGCGCCAGCAGCCAAGATCTTCATTCACCCCTCCACTTT
cdr3_aa: CASSQDLHSPLHF
j_call: TRBJ1-6
v_call: TRBV4-3
d_call: NA
clone_size: few

cdr3_nt: TGTGCCAGCAGCCCGGGACCATTATCTCTCAGGGCGAACACTGAAGCTTTCTTT
cdr3_aa: CASSPGPLSLRANTEAFF
j_call: TRBJ1-1
v_call: TRBV7-9
d_call: NA
clone_size: NA

cdr3_nt: TGTGCCAGCAGTTCTAGGAGCGGGTTCTCCTACGAGCAGTACTTC
cdr3_aa: CASSSRSGFSYEQYF
j_call: TRBJ2-7
v_call: TRBV27
d_call: NA
clone_size: NA

cdr3_nt: TGCGCCAGCAGTGGGACCCCATCTGCCGTCGAGCAGTACTTC
cdr3_aa: CASSGTPSAVEQYF
j_call: TRBJ2-7
v_call: TRBV10-1
d_call: NA
clone_size: NA

cdr3_nt: TGTGCCAGCAGCTTAGATGGGTCCGAGCAGTACTTC
cdr3_aa: CASSLDGSEQYF
j_call: TRBJ2-7
v_call: TRBV27
d_call: NA
clone_size: NA

cdr3_nt: TGTGCCATCAGTGCCGGGACAGGGGCCGGATTCGATCTGTTTTTT
cdr3_aa: CAISAGTGAGFDLFF
j_call: TRBJ1-4
v_call: TRBV10-3
d_call: TRBD1
clone_size: NA